The clone carrying this T cell receptor beta chain was found many times. Its antigen is not known. The authors made TCR cDNA by 5'RACE template switching, adding a universal primer site and UMIs. TCRdb re-called the 5' RACE reads with MiXCR, one entry per CDR3 protein. Here the sample spans over 250,000 distinct CDR3 sequences, 4.1% being singletons. CDR3 length: 16 residues. Germline CDR1 and CDR2: SGHKS and YYEKEE (reference sequence). V lost 0 bases to trimming and J lost 4 bases, with 14 bases between them. These data are taken from a study of T cells after yellow fever vaccination. Study conclusions and caveats: It was a small share of clonotypes that appeared in both CD4 and CD8 compartments. Compared with primary, the secondary response was weaker and peaked at day 5, not 15. Booster samples showed a return of most primary-vaccination clones (almost 97% CD4, approximately 90% CD8).

This clonotype was obtained from a man younger than 35 who received the YFV17D yellow fever vaccine. The sample in question was PBMCs, obtained 5 days after the yellow fever booster vaccination. The V gene is TRBV5-5, the J gene TRBJ1-3; D not resolved. CDR3 nucleotides: TGTGCCAGCAGCTTGGCCGCGATGTCTGAGGGAAACACCATATATTTT. Its translation is CASSLAAMSEGNTIYF.